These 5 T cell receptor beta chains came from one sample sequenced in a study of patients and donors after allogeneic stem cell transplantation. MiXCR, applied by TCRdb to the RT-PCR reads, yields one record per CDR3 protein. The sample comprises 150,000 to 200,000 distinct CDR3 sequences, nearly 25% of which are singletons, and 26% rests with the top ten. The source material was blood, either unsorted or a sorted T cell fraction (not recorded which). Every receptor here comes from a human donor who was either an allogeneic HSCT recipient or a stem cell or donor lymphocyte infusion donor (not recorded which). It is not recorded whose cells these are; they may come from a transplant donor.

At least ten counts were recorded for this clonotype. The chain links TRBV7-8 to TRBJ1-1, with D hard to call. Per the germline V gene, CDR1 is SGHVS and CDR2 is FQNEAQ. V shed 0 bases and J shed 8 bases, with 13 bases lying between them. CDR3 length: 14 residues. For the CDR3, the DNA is TGTGCCAGCAGCTTAGCGTTGGAAGGGAGGGAAGCTTTCTTT. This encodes CASSLALEGREAFF. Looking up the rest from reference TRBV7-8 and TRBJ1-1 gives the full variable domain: GAGVSQSPRYKVAKRGQDVALRCDPISGHVSLFWYQQALGQGPEFLTYFQNEAQLDKSGLPSDRFFAERPEGSVSTLKIQRTQQEDSAVYLCASSLALEGREAFFGQGTRLTVV.

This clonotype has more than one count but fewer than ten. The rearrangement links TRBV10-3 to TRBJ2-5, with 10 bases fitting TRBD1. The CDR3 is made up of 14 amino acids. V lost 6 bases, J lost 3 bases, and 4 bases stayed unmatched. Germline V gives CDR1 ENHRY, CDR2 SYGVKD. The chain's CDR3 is CAIRQGTGEETQYF. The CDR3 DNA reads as TGTGCCATCAGACAAGGGACAGGGGAAGAGACCCAGTACTTC.

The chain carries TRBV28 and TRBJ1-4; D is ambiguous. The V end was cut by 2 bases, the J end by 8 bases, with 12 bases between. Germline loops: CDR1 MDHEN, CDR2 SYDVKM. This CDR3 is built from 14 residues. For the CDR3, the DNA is TGTGCCAGCAGTTTAAGCGGTGCGAGGGAAAAACTGTTTTTT. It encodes CASSLSGAREKLFF.

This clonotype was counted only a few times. The CDR3 DNA is TGTGCCAGCAGTGAAGACCCGTATAGCAATCAGCCCCAGCATTTT. It is translated as CASSEDPYSNQPQHF. This sequence joins TRBV6-1 and TRBJ1-5; no clear D gene. The germline gives CDR1 MNHNS, CDR2 SASEGT. Trimming removed 1 base at V and 0 bases at J, with 7 bases between. This CDR3 contains 15 residues.

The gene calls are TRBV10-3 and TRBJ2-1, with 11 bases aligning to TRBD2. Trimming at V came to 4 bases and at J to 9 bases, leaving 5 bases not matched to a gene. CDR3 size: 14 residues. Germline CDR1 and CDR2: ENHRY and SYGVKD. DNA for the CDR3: TGTGCCATCAGTGTGGGGACTAGCGGTTCTGAGCAGTTCTTC. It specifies CAISVGTSGSEQFF.